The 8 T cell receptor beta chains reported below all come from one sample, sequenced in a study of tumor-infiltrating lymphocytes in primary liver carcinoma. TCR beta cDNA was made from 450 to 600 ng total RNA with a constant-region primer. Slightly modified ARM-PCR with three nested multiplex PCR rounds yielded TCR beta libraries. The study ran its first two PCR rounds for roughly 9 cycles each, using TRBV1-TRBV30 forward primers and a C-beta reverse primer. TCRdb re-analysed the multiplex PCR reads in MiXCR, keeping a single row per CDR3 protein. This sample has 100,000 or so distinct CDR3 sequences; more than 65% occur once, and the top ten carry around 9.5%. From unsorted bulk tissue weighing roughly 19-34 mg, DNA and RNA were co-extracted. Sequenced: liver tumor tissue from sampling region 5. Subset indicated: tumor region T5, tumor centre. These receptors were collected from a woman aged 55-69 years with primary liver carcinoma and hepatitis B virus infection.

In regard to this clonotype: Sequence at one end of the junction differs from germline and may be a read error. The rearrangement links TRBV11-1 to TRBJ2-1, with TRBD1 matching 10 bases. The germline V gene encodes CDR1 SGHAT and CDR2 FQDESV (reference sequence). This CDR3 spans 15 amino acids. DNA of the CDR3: TGTGCCAGTAGCCAGAGAACCGGGACAGGGGTTCAGCATTTCTTC. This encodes CASSQRTGTGVQHFF.

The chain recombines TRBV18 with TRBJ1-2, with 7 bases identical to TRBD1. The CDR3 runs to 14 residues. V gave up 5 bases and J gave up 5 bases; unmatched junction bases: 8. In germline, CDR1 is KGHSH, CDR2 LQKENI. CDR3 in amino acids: CASSIGTADYGYTF. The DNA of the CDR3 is TGTGCCAGCTCAATCGGGACAGCCGATTATGGCTACACCTTC.

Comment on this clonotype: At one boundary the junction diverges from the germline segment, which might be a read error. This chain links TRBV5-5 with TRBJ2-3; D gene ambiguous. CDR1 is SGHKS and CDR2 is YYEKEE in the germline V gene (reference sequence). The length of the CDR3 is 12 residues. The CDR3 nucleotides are TGTGCCAGCAGCTGGATCACAGATATGCAGTATTTT. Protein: CASSWITDMQYF.

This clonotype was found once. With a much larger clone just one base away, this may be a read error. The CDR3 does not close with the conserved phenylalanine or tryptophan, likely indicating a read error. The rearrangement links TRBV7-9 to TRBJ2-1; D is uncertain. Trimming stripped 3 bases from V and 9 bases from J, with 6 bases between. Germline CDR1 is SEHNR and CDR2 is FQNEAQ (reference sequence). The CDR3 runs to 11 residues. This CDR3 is CASSLVAEQFS. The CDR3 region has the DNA TGTGCCAGCAGCTTGGTAGCTGAGCAGTTCTCC.

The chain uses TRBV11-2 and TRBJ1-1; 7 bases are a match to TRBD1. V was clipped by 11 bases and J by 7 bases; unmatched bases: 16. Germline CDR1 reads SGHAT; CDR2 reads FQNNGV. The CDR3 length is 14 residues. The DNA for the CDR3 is TGTGCCCACAGCTTAGGACAGGCGACGGGTGAAGCTTTCTTT. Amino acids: CAHSLGQATGEAFF. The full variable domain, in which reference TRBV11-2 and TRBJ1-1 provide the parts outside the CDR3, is EAGVAQSPRYKIIEKRQSVAFWCNPISGHATLYWYQQILGQGPKLLIQFQNNGVVDDSQLPKDRFSAERLKGVDSTLKIQPAKLEDSAVYLCAHSLGQATGEAFFGQGTRLTVV.

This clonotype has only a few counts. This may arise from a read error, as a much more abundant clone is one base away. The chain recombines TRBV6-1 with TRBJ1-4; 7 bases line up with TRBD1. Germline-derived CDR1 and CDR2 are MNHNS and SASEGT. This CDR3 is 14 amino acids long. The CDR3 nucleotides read TGTACCAGCAAACTGGACAGGAATAATGAAAAACTGTTTTTT. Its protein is CTSKLDRNNEKLFF.

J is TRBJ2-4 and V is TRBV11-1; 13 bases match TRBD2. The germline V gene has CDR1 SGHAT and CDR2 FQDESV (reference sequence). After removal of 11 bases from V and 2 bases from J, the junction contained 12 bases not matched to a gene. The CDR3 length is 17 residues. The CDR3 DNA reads TGTGCCGACAGCTTTCCCGGGACTAGCGGGACCAAAAACATTCAGTACTTC. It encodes CADSFPGTSGTKNIQYF.

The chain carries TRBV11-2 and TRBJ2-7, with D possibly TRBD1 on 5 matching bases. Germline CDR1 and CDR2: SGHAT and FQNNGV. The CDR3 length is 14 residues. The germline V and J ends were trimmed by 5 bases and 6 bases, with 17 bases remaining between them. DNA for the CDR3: TGTGCCAGCAGCCCTGGACATGGATGGGGCGAGCAGTACTTC. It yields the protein CASSPGHGWGEQYF.